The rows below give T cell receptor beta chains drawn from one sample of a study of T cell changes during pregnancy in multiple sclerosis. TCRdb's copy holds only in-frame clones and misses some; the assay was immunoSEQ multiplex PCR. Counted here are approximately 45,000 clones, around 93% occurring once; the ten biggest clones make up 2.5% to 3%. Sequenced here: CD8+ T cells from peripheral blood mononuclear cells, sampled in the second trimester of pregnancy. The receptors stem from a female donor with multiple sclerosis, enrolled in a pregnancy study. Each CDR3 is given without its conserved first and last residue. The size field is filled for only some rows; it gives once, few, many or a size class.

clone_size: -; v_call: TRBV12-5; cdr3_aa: ASGLGAGRSTEAF
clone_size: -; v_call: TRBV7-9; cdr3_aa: ASSSTQQANEKLF
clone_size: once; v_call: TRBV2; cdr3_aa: ATLEQTYEQY
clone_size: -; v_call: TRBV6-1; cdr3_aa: ASSEDSSGANVLT
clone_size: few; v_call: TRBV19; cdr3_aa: ASSIDLTGRNYGYT
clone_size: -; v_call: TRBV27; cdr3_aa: AFAEGQGIEPQH
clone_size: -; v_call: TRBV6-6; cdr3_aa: ASSYARDDTEAF
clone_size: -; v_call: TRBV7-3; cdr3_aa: ASSLSGPGFRNTEAF
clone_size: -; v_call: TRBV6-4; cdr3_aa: ASSEVAGTYNEQF
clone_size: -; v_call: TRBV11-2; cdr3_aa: ASSYRDRARNTEAF
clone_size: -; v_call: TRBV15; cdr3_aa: ATRPAQGVGNIQY
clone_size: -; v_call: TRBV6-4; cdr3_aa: ASSSGGATDTQY
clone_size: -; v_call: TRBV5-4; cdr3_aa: ASSSLMSSYEQY
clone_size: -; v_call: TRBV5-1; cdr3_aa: ASSSSLAGGDLAKNIQY
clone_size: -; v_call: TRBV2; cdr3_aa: ASSTGATSNQPQH
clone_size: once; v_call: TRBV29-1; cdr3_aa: SAGTGGPTNTGELF
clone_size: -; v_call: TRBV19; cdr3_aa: ASSLNRVSGYT
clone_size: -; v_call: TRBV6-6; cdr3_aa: ASRDTSNQPQH
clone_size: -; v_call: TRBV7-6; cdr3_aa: ASSPHGLAGGRRGGELF
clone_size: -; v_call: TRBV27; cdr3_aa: ASRGGVGYEQY
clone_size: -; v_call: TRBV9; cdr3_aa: ASTIGTSGAGNEQF
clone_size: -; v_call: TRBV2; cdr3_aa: AHSKDTQY
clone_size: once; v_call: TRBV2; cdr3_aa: ASSQGVGANVLT
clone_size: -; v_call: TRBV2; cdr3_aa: ASYSAESSYEQY
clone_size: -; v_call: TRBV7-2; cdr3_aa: AIQQGLGYT
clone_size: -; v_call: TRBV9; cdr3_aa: ASSGTDYYGYT
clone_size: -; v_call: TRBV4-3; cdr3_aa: ASSQDRTGASGTGELF
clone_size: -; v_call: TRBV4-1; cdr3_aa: ASSQGSGPYT
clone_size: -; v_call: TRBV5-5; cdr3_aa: ASSLGVGDQPQH